The T cell receptor beta chain described here comes from a study of a mutant IDH1 vaccine in newly diagnosed glioma. Germline V gives CDR1 SGHTA, CDR2 FQGNSA. Trimming took off 5 bases at V and 4 bases at J, with 15 bases between the two ends. This CDR3 has 16 amino acids. Regarding this clone: Its specificity is not known.

Described time point: week 35, safety follow-up. Doses comprised 300 ug of mutant IDH1 20-mer peptide each, plus topical imiquimod. TCRdb keeps only in-frame clones here, not all; method: immunoSEQ multiplex PCR. The sample gives 60,000 to 75,000 clones, more than 85% of which show up once; about 2% is in the top ten. Study findings and constraints: Top peripheral T cell clonotype shifts appeared unrelated to pseudoprogression.

The sequence was obtained from a man aged 25 to 40 with glioma. The input for sequencing was PBMCs, taken from a glioma patient whose treatment included an IDH1 peptide vaccine. V gene TRBV7-2 combines with J gene TRBJ2-6; possibly TRBD2 for D (5 bases). CDR3 sequence (DNA): TGTGCCAGCAGCCCGCTCGGGGTCGCCGGGGCCAACGTCCTGACTTTC. This translates into CASSPLGVAGANVLTF. Supplemented by reference TRBV7-2 and TRBJ2-6, the full variable domain reads GAGVSQSPSNKVTEKGKDVELRCDPISGHTALYWYRQSLGQGLEFLIYFQGNSAPDKSGLPSDRFSAERTGGSVSTLTIQRTQQEDSAVYLCASSPLGVAGANVLTFGAGSRLTVL.